The source of this TCR beta chain is a study of response to subunit inactivated influenza vaccine. TCRdb re-analysed the RT-PCR reads in MiXCR, keeping a single row per CDR3 protein. This sample yields hundreds of thousands of distinct CDR3 sequences, of which about 15% are seen a single time; less than 9% belongs to the top ten. As concerns this clonotype: Its antigen is as yet unknown.

V gave up 8 bases and J gave up 4 bases; unmatched junction bases: 10. The CDR3 is made up of 15 amino acids. Per germline, CDR1 MDHEN and CDR2 SYDVKM. General study results and limits: There was a suggestion from the authors that each seasonal influenza vaccination recruits few new T cells.

This chain joins TRBV28 and TRBJ2-1, with 8 bases identical to TRBD2. Sequencing used PBMCs from blood, obtained around 14 days before vaccination. The TCR was taken from a man aged 45-65 years who received an inactivated influenza vaccine. The CDR3, as DNA: TGTGCCAGCTCAGGGCTCGGGAGGGAATACAATGAGCAGTTCTTC. Amino acid sequence: CASSGLGREYNEQFF.